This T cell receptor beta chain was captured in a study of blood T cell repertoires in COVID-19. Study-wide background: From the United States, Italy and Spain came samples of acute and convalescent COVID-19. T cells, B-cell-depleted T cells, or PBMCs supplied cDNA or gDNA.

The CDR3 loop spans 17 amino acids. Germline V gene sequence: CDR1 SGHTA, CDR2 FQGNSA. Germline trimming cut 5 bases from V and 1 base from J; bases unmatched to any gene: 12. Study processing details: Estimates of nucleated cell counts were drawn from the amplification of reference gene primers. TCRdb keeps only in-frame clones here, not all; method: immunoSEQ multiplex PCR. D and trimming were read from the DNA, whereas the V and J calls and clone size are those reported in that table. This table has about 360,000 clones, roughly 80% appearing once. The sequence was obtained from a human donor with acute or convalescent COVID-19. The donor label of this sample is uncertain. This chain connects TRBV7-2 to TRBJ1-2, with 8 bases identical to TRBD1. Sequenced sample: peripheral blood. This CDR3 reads CASSQERTGGGNYGYTF. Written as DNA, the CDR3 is TGTGCCAGCAGCCAGGAACGAACAGGGGGGGGTAACTATGGCTACACCTTC. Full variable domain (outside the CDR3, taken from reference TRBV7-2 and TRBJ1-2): GAGVSQSPSNKVTEKGKDVELRCDPISGHTALYWYRQSLGQGLEFLIYFQGNSAPDKSGLPSDRFSAERTGGSVSTLTIQRTQQEDSAVYLCASSQERTGGGNYGYTFGSGTRLTVV.